These 3 T cell receptor beta chains originate from one sample sequenced in a study of blood T cell repertoires in COVID-19. TCRdb keeps only in-frame clones here, not all; method: immunoSEQ multiplex PCR. Found here are some 220,000 clones, about 90% of them singletons; the top ten hold 3.1%. The sequencing sample was made of PBMCs or T cells enriched from blood (not recorded which). These receptors all come from a woman aged 45-59 years in a cohort exposed to, infected with or recovered from COVID-19 (not recorded which).

The chain employs TRBV9 and TRBJ2-1; the D gene is possibly TRBD2 (6 bases). Germline CDR1 is SGDLS and CDR2 is YYNGEE. The V end lost 4 bases, the J end lost 9 bases, and 20 bases lay between the germline ends. This CDR3 spans 15 amino acids. Here the CDR3 reads CASSPRLEGAGEQFF. The CDR3 nucleotides read TGTGCCAGCAGCCCCCGACTAGAAGGAGCCGGTGAGCAGTTCTTC.

This rearrangement joins TRBV3-1 (or the pseudogene TRBV3-2) to TRBJ2-5, with D possibly matching TRBD2 (5 bases). Germline V gene sequence: CDR1 LGHDT, CDR2 YNNKEL (reference sequence). The CDR3 extends over 14 amino acids. The germline V and J ends were trimmed by 4 bases and 6 bases, with 15 bases remaining between them. DNA for the CDR3: TGTGCCAGCAGCCCAGAGAGGGCTACACAGACCCAGTACTTC. It codes for CASSPERATQTQYF.

J is TRBJ1-5 and V is TRBV2, with TRBD1 as a possible D gene (6 bases). This CDR3 contains 15 residues. Trimming took 2 bases from V and 4 from J, leaving 12 bases between them. Germline CDR1 is SNHLY and CDR2 is FYNNEI. The CDR3 loop reads CASSEQGFRNQPQHF. The CDR3, as DNA: TGTGCCAGCAGTGAACAGGGGTTTCGGAATCAGCCCCAGCATTTT.